A selection of T cell receptor beta chains follows, all from one sample in a study of cytomegalovirus exposure and HLA in healthy donors. Profiling relied on immunoSEQ multiplex PCR, and the TCRdb table lists in-frame clones only, not all of them. The sample includes 150,000 to 200,000 clones, 80% of them seen just once. Sequenced input: PBMCs. The source is a male donor in good health and CMV-seropositive. CDR3s leave out the opening cysteine and the closing phenylalanine or tryptophan. Fields, in order: CDR3 protein, J gene, V gene.

cdr3_aa: ASRLQGRSEYGYT; j_call: TRBJ1-2; v_call: TRBV6-5
cdr3_aa: ASSLGQGLDQPQH; j_call: TRBJ1-5; v_call: TRBV13
cdr3_aa: ASSQHGGGGEAF; j_call: TRBJ1-1; v_call: TRBV28
cdr3_aa: ASSPRDWS; j_call: TRBJ1-2; v_call: TRBV9
cdr3_aa: ASSRLGGRAQETQY; j_call: TRBJ2-5; v_call: TRBV27
cdr3_aa: SVGDRVWTEAF; j_call: TRBJ1-1; v_call: TRBV29-1
cdr3_aa: AFFKQKAAYEQY; j_call: TRBJ2-7; v_call: TRBV5-1
cdr3_aa: ASSLKARLAGEHTGELF; j_call: TRBJ2-2; v_call: TRBV7-8
cdr3_aa: ASSVELLAGGPDTQY; j_call: TRBJ2-3; v_call: TRBV6-4
cdr3_aa: ASIHSVREGTEAF; j_call: TRBJ1-1; v_call: TRBV5-8
cdr3_aa: ASSWDNRLAQQNTEAF; j_call: TRBJ1-1; v_call: TRBV19
cdr3_aa: ASSSGLAGVPLEQY; j_call: TRBJ2-7; v_call: TRBV13
cdr3_aa: ASRFNTGMSYEQY; j_call: TRBJ2-7; v_call: TRBV6-5
cdr3_aa: ASSHRDTQY; j_call: TRBJ2-3; v_call: TRBV5-6
cdr3_aa: ASSLLAGESYEQY; j_call: TRBJ2-7; v_call: TRBV28
cdr3_aa: AWSRDSGSGNTIY; j_call: TRBJ1-3; v_call: TRBV30
cdr3_aa: ASSFQGDSNQPQH; j_call: TRBJ1-5; v_call: TRBV5-1
cdr3_aa: ASSLFGIGRTGANVLT; j_call: TRBJ2-6; v_call: TRBV27
cdr3_aa: ASRPSSGSYEQY; j_call: TRBJ2-7; v_call: TRBV6-5
cdr3_aa: ASSLAAPAYEQY; j_call: TRBJ2-7; v_call: TRBV7-2
cdr3_aa: ASSLAGAGAVETQY; j_call: TRBJ2-5; v_call: TRBV5-1
cdr3_aa: ASSQDRGSYNSPLH; j_call: TRBJ1-6; v_call: TRBV4-1
cdr3_aa: AWSGASPHEQF; j_call: TRBJ2-1; v_call: TRBV30
cdr3_aa: ATSTGDGVSPLH; j_call: TRBJ1-6; v_call: TRBV15
cdr3_aa: ASSLGLAGSVSGELF; j_call: TRBJ2-2; v_call: TRBV9
cdr3_aa: ASSQDQGGNQPQH; j_call: TRBJ1-5; v_call: TRBV4-2
cdr3_aa: ASSGEGFQPQH; j_call: TRBJ1-5; v_call: TRBV9
cdr3_aa: AWTAGQGFWKLF; j_call: TRBJ1-4; v_call: TRBV30
cdr3_aa: ASSLSGGDNEQF; j_call: TRBJ2-1; v_call: TRBV5-1
cdr3_aa: SVSGANEQF; j_call: TRBJ2-1; v_call: TRBV29-1
cdr3_aa: ASSVHRAPDPYEQY; j_call: TRBJ2-7; v_call: TRBV9
cdr3_aa: ASPSDRGNGYT; j_call: TRBJ1-2; v_call: TRBV2
cdr3_aa: ASRLQSNTEAF; j_call: TRBJ1-1; v_call: TRBV28
cdr3_aa: ASSRIGGENIQY; j_call: TRBJ2-4; v_call: TRBV4-3
cdr3_aa: ASSPELAGGSDTQY; j_call: TRBJ2-3; v_call: TRBV27
cdr3_aa: ASSEKARGEKLF; j_call: TRBJ1-4; v_call: TRBV6-1
cdr3_aa: ASSYTGFTDTQY; j_call: TRBJ2-3; v_call: TRBV27
cdr3_aa: ASSFFAGVPTGELF; j_call: TRBJ2-2; v_call: TRBV28
cdr3_aa: ASSIVLGGAQY; j_call: TRBJ2-5; v_call: TRBV19
cdr3_aa: ASSSRQGRNEQY; j_call: TRBJ2-7; v_call: TRBV7-6
cdr3_aa: ASSSGGAGEQF; j_call: TRBJ2-1; v_call: TRBV11-3
cdr3_aa: ASSLLGLHQPQH; j_call: TRBJ1-5; v_call: TRBV5-1
cdr3_aa: ASTEMTGPGELF; j_call: TRBJ2-2; v_call: TRBV7-2
cdr3_aa: ASSLSKERDQF; j_call: TRBJ2-1; v_call: TRBV27
cdr3_aa: ASSILAASADTQY; j_call: TRBJ2-3; v_call: TRBV19
cdr3_aa: ASSEASLAGLADTQY; j_call: TRBJ2-3; v_call: TRBV6-1
cdr3_aa: ASSLIESGGRGQF; j_call: TRBJ2-1; v_call: TRBV18
cdr3_aa: ASSSGLAAGGTQY; j_call: TRBJ2-3; v_call: TRBV7-3
cdr3_aa: ASSEGLRDRVYNEQF; j_call: TRBJ2-1; v_call: TRBV6-1
cdr3_aa: ASSGGILSEQF; j_call: TRBJ2-1; v_call: TRBV14
cdr3_aa: ASNGGTRETQY; j_call: TRBJ2-5; v_call: TRBV5-1
cdr3_aa: ASSYSTRQGTQY; j_call: TRBJ2-5; v_call: TRBV6-5
cdr3_aa: ASSPPQRSVGTEAF; j_call: TRBJ1-1; v_call: TRBV7-8
cdr3_aa: ASSLVGQSPYEQY; j_call: TRBJ2-7; v_call: TRBV13
cdr3_aa: ASSARQGGREAF; j_call: TRBJ1-1; v_call: TRBV5-1
cdr3_aa: ASSERGGLSYNEQF; j_call: TRBJ2-1; v_call: TRBV2
cdr3_aa: ASSQGDREGETQY; j_call: TRBJ2-5; v_call: TRBV4-1
cdr3_aa: ASNRAGGTGELF; j_call: TRBJ2-2; v_call: TRBV5-1
cdr3_aa: ASSLAGGSNEKLF; j_call: TRBJ1-4; v_call: TRBV5-1